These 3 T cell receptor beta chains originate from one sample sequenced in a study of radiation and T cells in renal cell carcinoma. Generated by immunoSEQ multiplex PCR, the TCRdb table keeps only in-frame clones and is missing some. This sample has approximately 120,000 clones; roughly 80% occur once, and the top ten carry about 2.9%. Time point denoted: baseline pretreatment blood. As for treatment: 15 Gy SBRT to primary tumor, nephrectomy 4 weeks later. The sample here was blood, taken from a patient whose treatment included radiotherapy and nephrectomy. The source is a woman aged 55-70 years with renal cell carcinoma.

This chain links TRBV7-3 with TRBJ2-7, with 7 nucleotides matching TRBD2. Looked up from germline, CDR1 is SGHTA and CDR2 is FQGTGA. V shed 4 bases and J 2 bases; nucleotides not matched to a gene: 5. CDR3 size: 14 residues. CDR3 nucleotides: TGTGCCAGCAGCTCCTCTAGCGGACCCTACGAGCAGTACTTC. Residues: CASSSSSGPYEQYF. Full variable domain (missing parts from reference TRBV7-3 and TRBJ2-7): GAGVSQTPSNKVTEKGKYVELRCDPISGHTALYWYRQSLGQGPEFLIYFQGTGAADDSGLPNDRFFAVRPEGSVSTLKIQRTERGDSAVYLCASSSSSGPYEQYFGPGTRLTVT.

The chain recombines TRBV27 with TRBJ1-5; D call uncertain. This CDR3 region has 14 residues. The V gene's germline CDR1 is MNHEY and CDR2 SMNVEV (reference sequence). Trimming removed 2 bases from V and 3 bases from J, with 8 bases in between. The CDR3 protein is CASSLSLNNQPQHF. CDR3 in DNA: TGTGCCAGCAGTTTAAGCCTAAACAATCAGCCCCAGCATTTT.

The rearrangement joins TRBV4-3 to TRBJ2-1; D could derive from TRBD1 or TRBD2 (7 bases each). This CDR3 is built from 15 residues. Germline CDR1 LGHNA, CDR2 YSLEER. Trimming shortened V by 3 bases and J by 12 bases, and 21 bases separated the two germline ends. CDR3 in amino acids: CASSQGGDSPRGQFF. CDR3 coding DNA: TGCGCCAGCAGCCAGGGGGGGGACAGCCCTCGGGGGCAGTTCTTC.